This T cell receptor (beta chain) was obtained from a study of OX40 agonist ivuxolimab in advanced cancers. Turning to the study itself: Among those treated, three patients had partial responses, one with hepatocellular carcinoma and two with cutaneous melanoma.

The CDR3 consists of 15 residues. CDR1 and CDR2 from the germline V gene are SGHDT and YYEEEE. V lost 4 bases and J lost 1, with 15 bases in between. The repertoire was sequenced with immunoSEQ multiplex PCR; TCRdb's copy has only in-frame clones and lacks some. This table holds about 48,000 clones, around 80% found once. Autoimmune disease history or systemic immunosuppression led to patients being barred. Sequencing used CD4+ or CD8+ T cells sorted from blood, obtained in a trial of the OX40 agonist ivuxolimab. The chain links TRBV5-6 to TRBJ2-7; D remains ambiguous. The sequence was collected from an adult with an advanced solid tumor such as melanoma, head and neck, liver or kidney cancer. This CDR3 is CASSPIWTESYEQYF. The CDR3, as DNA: TGTGCCAGCAGCCCGATTTGGACCGAGTCCTACGAGCAGTACTTC.